This T cell receptor (beta chain) is drawn from a study of OX40 agonist ivuxolimab in advanced cancers. Study as a whole: Prior therapy, whether anti-PD-1, anti-PD-L1 or anti-CTLA-4, was allowed, and less than 45% had some.

This clone occurred a few times. Its antigen remains unknown. Notes on the study in general: Expanded clones were, on average, more numerous among CD8+ T cells than CD4+. Part of the nonresponder group also had normalized T-cell clonal expansion that was low. At doses 0.1 to 3.0 mg/kg, CD4+ and CD8+ clones expanded.

V gave up 5 bases and J gave up 0 bases; unmatched junction bases: 0. The germline gives CDR1 SGHTA, CDR2 FQGNSA. This CDR3 comprises 13 residues. Here immunoSEQ multiplex PCR was the method, and the copy in TCRdb shows in-frame clones only, minus some. The repertoire has tens of thousands of clones, around 87% of them found once; the top ten carry roughly 4%. The chain links TRBV7-2 to TRBJ2-7; TRBD2 aligns across 8 bases. This clonotype originated in an adult with an advanced solid tumor such as melanoma, head and neck, liver or kidney cancer. This sample comprised CD4+ or CD8+ T cells sorted from blood, obtained in a trial of the OX40 agonist ivuxolimab. CDR3 sequence: CASSSGSSYEQYF. The CDR3 DNA is TGTGCCAGCAGCAGCGGGAGCTCCTACGAGCAGTACTTC.